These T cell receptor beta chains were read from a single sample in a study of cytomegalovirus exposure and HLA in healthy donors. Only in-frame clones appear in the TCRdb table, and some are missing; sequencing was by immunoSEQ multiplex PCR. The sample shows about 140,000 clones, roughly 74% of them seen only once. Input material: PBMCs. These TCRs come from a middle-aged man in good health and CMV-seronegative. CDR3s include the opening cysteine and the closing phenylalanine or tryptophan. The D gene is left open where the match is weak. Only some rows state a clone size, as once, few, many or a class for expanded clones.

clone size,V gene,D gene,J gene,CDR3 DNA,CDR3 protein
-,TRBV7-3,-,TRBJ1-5,TGTGCCAGCAGCCCGACCAGGGATCAGCCCCAGCATTTT,CASSPTRDQPQHF
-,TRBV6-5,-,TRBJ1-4,TGTGCCAGCAGGCTATCGGGTGTTGGTAATGAAAAACTGTTTTTT,CASRLSGVGNEKLFF
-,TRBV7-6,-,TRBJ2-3,TGTGCCAGCAGCTTAGTATCGTACACAGATACGCAGTATTTT,CASSLVSYTDTQYF
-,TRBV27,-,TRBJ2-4,TGTGCCAGCAGTTTCGAGCCCAAAAACATTCAGTACTTC,CASSFEPKNIQYF
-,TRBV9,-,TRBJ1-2,TGTGCCAGCAGCGTAGCTACCCTGGCGGTCGACTACACCTTC,CASSVATLAVDYTF
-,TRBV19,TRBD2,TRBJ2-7,TGTGCCAGTAGTATTCGACTAGCGGGGGCTGGGGAGCAGTACTTC,CASSIRLAGAGEQYF
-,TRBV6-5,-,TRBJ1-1,TGTGCCAGCAGTGCTCGAGCCTCGATGAACACTGAAGCTTTCTTT,CASSARASMNTEAFF
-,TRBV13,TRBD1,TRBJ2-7,TGTGCCAGCAGCCCATCCGGGACAGGGGGACACGAGCAGTACTTC,CASSPSGTGGHEQYF
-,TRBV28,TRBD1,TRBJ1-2,TGTGCCAGCAGTTTCCCGCAGGGACAGCAAATATATGGCTACACCTTC,CASSFPQGQQIYGYTF
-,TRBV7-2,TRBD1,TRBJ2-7,TGTGCCAGCAGGTGGGACAGGGGGTCCTACGAGCAGTACTTC,CASRWDRGSYEQYF
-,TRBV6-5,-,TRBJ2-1,TGTGCCAGCAGTTACTTGGGGGCCTCCTACAATGAGCAGTTCTTC,CASSYLGASYNEQFF
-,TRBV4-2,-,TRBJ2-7,TGTGCCAGCAGCCAAACTCTCACGTGGGGCGGTGACGTCTACGAGCAGTACTTC,CASSQTLTWGGDVYEQYF
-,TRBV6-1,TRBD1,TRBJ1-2,TGTGCCAGCAGCTCCGACAGGGGTTCTGGTGGCTACACCTTC,CASSSDRGSGGYTF
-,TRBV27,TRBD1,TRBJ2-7,TGTGCCAGCAGCCGCCCAACAGGGGGGACCTACGAGCAGTACTTC,CASSRPTGGTYEQYF
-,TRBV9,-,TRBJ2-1,TGTGCCAGCAGCTCCCACGGGTCCCCCTCCTACAATGAGCAGTTCTTC,CASSSHGSPSYNEQFF
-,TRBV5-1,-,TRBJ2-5,TGCGCCAGCAGCTTGGTTAGTCCGTACCAAGAGACCCAGTACTTC,CASSLVSPYQETQYF
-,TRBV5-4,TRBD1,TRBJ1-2,TGTGCCAGCAGCTGGAAGGGGGCGGACAGAGGCTCCACCTTC,CASSWKGADRGSTF
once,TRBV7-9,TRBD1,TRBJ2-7,TGTGCCAGCGGCTGGGGACAGACCTACGAGCAGTACTTC,CASGWGQTYEQYF
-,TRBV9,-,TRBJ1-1,TGTGCCAGCAGCCCGTCTGCCGGGGTGATCCTGAACACTGAAGCTTTCTTT,CASSPSAGVILNTEAFF
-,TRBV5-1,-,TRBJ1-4,TGCGCCAGCAGCCCAGCGTCGACCGGTGAAAAACTGTTTTTT,CASSPASTGEKLFF
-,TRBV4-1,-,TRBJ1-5,TGCGCCAGCAGCCAAAACTCGGGGTATCAGCCCCAGCATTTT,CASSQNSGYQPQHF
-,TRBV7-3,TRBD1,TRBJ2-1,TGTGCCAGCAGCTTACAGGGGGCGCGGTACAATGAGCAGTTCTTC,CASSLQGARYNEQFF
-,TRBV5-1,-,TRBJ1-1,TGCGCCAGCAGCCGCCAACAGGGTGGAAACACTGAAGCTTTCTTT,CASSRQQGGNTEAFF
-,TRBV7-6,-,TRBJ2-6,TGTGCCAGCAGCTTAGATGAGAGGGCAGCTGGGGCCAACGTCCTGACTTTC,CASSLDERAAGANVLTF
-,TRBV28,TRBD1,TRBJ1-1,TGTGCCAGCACCTTCCCGAGGGGACAGGGGGGTGAAGCTTTCTTT,CASTFPRGQGGEAFF
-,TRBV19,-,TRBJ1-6,TGTGCCAGTAGTATGGGAACAGGGCGCTCACCCCTCCACTTT,CASSMGTGRSPLHF
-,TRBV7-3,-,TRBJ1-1,TGTGCCAGCAGCTTACTGGCTTCAGGGCGGACTGAAGCTTTCTTT,CASSLLASGRTEAFF
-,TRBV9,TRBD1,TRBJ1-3,TGTGCCAGCAGCCTTACCGGGACAGGGGCTGGAAACACCATATATTTT,CASSLTGTGAGNTIYF
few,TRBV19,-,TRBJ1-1,TGTGCCAGTATGATCGGGTTGGGCACTGAAGCTTTCTTT,CASMIGLGTEAFF
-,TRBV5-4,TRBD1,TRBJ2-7,TGTGCCAGCAGCACCATCACGACAGGGGTAGCCTACGAGCAGTACTTC,CASSTITTGVAYEQYF
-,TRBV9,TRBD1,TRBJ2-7,TGTGCCAGCAGCGGCCGACAGGGGGCGAACGAGCAGTACTTC,CASSGRQGANEQYF
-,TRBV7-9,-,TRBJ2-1,TGTGCCAGCAGCTTAGCAGACAGCTACAATGAGCAGTTCTTC,CASSLADSYNEQFF
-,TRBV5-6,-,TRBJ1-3,TGTGCCAGCAGTCCAGGGGCCCCGGGCGGTGGAAACACCATATATTTT,CASSPGAPGGGNTIYF
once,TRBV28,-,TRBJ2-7,TGTGCCAGCAGTCCCTCGGGCTACGAGCAGTACTTC,CASSPSGYEQYF
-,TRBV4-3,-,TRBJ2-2,TGCGCCAGCAGCCAAGAGGGGGGTTTGAACACCGGGGAGCTGTTTTTT,CASSQEGGLNTGELFF
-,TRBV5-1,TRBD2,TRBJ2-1,TGCGCCAGCAGCTGGTCTAGCGGGGGGGGCAATGAGCAGTTCTTC,CASSWSSGGGNEQFF
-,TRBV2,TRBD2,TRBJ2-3,TGTGCCAGCAGTCCACAAGCGGGGGGCGGCACAGATACGCAGTATTTT,CASSPQAGGGTDTQYF
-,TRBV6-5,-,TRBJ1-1,TGTGCCGTGTCCGGGGGAACTGAAGCTTTCTTT,CAVSGGTEAFF
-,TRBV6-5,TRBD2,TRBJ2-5,TGTGCCAGCAGATCTAGCGGGGGGCGTGGGACCCAGTACTTC,CASRSSGGRGTQYF
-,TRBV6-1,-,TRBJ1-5,TGTGCCAGCACCCCATTTCGGGGTAGCAATCAGCCCCAGCATTTT,CASTPFRGSNQPQHF
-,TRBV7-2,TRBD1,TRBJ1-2,TGTGCCAGCAGTCGAACGACAGGGGGCATCTATGGCTACACCTTC,CASSRTTGGIYGYTF